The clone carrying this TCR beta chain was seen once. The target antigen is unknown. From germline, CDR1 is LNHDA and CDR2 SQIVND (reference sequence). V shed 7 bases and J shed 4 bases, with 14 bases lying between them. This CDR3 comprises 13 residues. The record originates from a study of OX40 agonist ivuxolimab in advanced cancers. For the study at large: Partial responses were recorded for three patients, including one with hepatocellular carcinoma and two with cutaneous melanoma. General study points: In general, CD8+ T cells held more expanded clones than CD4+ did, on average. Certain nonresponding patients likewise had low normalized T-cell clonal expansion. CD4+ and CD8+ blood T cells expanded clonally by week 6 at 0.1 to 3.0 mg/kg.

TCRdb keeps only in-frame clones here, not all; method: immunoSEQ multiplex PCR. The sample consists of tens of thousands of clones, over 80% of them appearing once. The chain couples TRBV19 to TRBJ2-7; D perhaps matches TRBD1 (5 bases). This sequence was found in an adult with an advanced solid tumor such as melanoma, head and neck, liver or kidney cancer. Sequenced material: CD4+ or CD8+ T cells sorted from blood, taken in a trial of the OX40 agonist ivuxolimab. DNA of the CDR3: TGTGCCAGTATGGAGACAGACAAGTACGAGCAGTACTTC. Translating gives CASMETDKYEQYF. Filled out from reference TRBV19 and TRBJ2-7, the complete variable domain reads DGGITQSPKYLFRKEGQNVTLSCEQNLNHDAMYWYRQDPGQGLRLIYYSQIVNDFQKGDIAEGYSVSREKKESFPLTVTSAQKNPTAFYLCASMETDKYEQYFGPGTRLTVT.